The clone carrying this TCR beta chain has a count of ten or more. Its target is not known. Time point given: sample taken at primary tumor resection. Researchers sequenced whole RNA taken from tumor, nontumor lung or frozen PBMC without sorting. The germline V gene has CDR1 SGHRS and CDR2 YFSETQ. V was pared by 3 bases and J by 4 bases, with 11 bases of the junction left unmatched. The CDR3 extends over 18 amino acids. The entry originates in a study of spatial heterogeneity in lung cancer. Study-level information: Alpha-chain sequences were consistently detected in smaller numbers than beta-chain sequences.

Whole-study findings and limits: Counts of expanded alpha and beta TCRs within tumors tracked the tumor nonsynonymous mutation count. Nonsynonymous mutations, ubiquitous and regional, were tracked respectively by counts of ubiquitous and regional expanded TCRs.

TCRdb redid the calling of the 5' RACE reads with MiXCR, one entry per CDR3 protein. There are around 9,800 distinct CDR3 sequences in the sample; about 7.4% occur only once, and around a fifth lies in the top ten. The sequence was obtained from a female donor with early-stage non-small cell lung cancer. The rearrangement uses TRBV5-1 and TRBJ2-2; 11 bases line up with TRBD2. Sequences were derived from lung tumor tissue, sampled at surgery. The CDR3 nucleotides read TGCGCCAGCAGCTCTGCCCTAGCGGGGGGTTTCGGCACCGGGGAGCTGTTTTTT. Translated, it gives CASSSALAGGFGTGELFF. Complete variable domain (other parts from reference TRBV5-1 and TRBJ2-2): KAGVTQTPRYLIKTRGQQVTLSCSPISGHRSVSWYQQTPGQGLQFLFEYFSETQRNKGNFPGRFSGRQFSNSRSEMNVSTLELGDSALYLCASSSALAGGFGTGELFFGEGSRLTVL.